The entry that follows covers one TCR beta chain sequence. Its antigen is not identified. The CDR3 consists of 16 residues. V was trimmed by 6 bases and J by 2 bases, leaving 20 bases between them. CDR1 DFQATT and CDR2 SNEGSKA come from the germline V gene (reference sequence). These data are taken from a study of T cells after yellow fever vaccination. Study results and caveats: Clonotypes shared by both compartments, CD4 and CD8, made up a small share.

MiXCR was run by TCRdb on the 5' RACE reads, yielding one entry per CDR3 protein. Of 450,000 to 650,000 distinct CDR3 sequences listed, roughly 14% are singletons. The source of this sequence is a man younger than 40 who received the YFV17D yellow fever vaccine. The starting material was PBMCs, obtained on the day of the yellow fever booster vaccination. The chain recombines TRBV20-1 with TRBJ2-1; D ambiguous. In nucleotides, the CDR3 is TGCAGTGCCCCTAGAAGGGTAAGCACCACCTACAATGAGCAGTTCTTC. Protein: CSAPRRVSTTYNEQFF.